This is a list of T cell receptor beta chains from one sample in a study of lymphopenia after photon versus proton radiotherapy. Using immunoSEQ multiplex PCR, the repertoire was profiled, and TCRdb retains in-frame clones only, with some absent. The sample shows over 20,000 clones, roughly 87% of them seen only once. This sample comprised peripheral blood, obtained from a patient treated with photon-based radiotherapy. The receptors were sampled from a woman in her forties or fifties with pancreatic cancer. Each CDR3 is given with its conserved first and last residue. D genes are given only for firm matches. Part of the rows lack a size; the others show once, few, many or a class for expanded clones.

TRBJ1-6 | 15 | TRBV4-1 | . | . | CASSQDRSLNSPLHF | TGCGCCAGCAGCCAAGATAGGAGCTTAAATTCACCCCTCCACTTT
TRBJ2-3 | 14 | TRBV28 | TRBD2 | . | CASRDTSGSRTQYF | TGTGCCAGCAGGGATACTAGCGGGAGCCGCACGCAGTATTTT
TRBJ1-5 | 13 | TRBV29-1 | . | few | CSVDTGSGQPQHF | TGCAGCGTCGACACAGGGTCTGGGCAGCCCCAGCATTTT
TRBJ2-2 | 15 | TRBV30 | . | once | CAWKAHRVDTGELFF | TGTGCCTGGAAGGCTCACAGGGTGGACACCGGGGAGCTGTTTTTT
TRBJ1-4 | 14 | TRBV19 | . | . | CASSMGSRNEKLFF | TGTGCCAGTAGTATGGGAAGCCGAAATGAAAAACTGTTTTTT
TRBJ2-7 | 15 | TRBV27 | TRBD1 | once | CASSRQGDVPYEQYF | TGTGCCAGCTCAAGACAGGGCGATGTCCCCTACGAGCAGTACTTC
TRBJ2-1 | 15 | TRBV5-4 | TRBD1 | . | CASSLETGLSNEQFF | TGTGCCAGCAGCTTGGAGACAGGGTTGTCCAATGAGCAGTTCTTC
TRBJ1-1 | 15 | TRBV6-1 | . | . | CASSSRDLSRTEAFF | TGTGCCAGCAGTTCCCGGGACCTCTCCAGGACTGAAGCTTTCTTT
TRBJ1-1 | 11 | TRBV19 | . | few | CASSDARGAFF | TGTGCCAGTAGTGACGCTCGGGGAGCTTTCTTT
TRBJ1-1 | 15 | TRBV6-5 | . | . | CASSYTRGANTEAFF | TGTGCCAGCAGTTACACCAGGGGAGCAAACACTGAAGCTTTCTTT
TRBJ1-4 | 14 | TRBV15 | . | few | CATSRDRSGEKLFF | TGTGCCACCAGCAGAGATCGCAGCGGTGAAAAACTGTTTTTT
TRBJ2-7 | 17 | TRBV4-3 | . | . | CASSQWRGARSSYEQYF | TGCGCCAGCAGCCAATGGAGGGGGGCCCGGAGCTCCTACGAGCAGTACTTC
TRBJ2-7 | 15 | TRBV25-1 | . | . | CASSEGRDHTYEQYF | TGTGCCAGCAGTGAAGGGCGGGACCACACCTACGAGCAGTACTTC
TRBJ2-4 | 17 | TRBV9 | TRBD2 | . | CASSVGTSGSGGNIQYF | TGTGCCAGCAGCGTAGGGACTAGCGGGAGCGGGGGAAACATTCAGTACTTC
TRBJ2-1 | 17 | TRBV2 | TRBD2 | . | CASSPRLAGGFYNEQFF | TGTGCCAGCAGTCCACGACTAGCGGGGGGGTTCTACAATGAGCAGTTCTTC
TRBJ2-5 | 18 | TRBV7-7 | TRBD2 | . | CASSLWLAGAPGSETQYF | TGTGCCAGCAGCTTATGGCTAGCGGGAGCTCCGGGTTCGGAGACCCAGTACTTC
TRBJ2-1 | 14 | TRBV29-1 | . | . | CSVEDLLGHNEQFF | TGCAGCGTTGAAGATCTCTTGGGTCACAATGAGCAGTTCTTC
TRBJ1-1 | 17 | TRBV27 | TRBD1 | . | CASSLSGGQTRNTEAFF | TGTGCCAGCAGTTTATCAGGGGGCCAAACCCGGAACACTGAAGCTTTCTTT
TRBJ2-1 | 12 | TRBV7-2 | . | . | CASSLAAYEQFF | TGTGCCAGCAGCTTAGCCGCATATGAGCAGTTCTTC
TRBJ2-3 | 16 | TRBV5-1 | . | once | CASSFVGGGFADTQYF | TGCGCCAGCAGCTTCGTGGGAGGTGGGTTTGCAGATACGCAGTATTTT
TRBJ1-5 | 15 | TRBV6-5 | . | . | CASSYKPGSNQPQHF | TGTGCCAGCAGTTATAAACCGGGGTCCAATCAGCCCCAGCATTTT
TRBJ1-5 | 18 | TRBV18 | TRBD1 | . | CASSPPRVGQGNNQPQHF | TGTGCCAGCTCACCCCCCAGGGTGGGACAGGGGAACAATCAGCCCCAGCATTTT
TRBJ1-2 | 14 | TRBV6-5 | . | . | CASSRSGITVGYTF | TGTGCCAGCAGCCGTTCCGGGATCACAGTGGGCTACACCTTC
TRBJ2-3 | 14 | TRBV5-4 | . | . | CASSYHGRTDTQYF | TGTGCCAGCAGCTATCACGGACGAACAGATACGCAGTATTTT